The 7 T cell receptor beta chains given below trace back to one sample, sequenced in a study of T-cell reconstitution after alpha-beta-depleted transplantation in children. TCRbeta library construction was performed incorporating unique molecular identifiers. One entry per CDR3 protein results from TCRdb running MiXCR on the PCR reads. The data hold about half a million distinct CDR3 sequences, with about 12% observed a single time. This specimen consisted of PBMCs from the stem cell graft donor, obtained from the stem cell graft. These TCRs come from a human donor who donated a stem cell graft to a child with combined immunodeficiency.

This clonotype was counted at least ten times. This rearrangement joins TRBV10-3 to TRBJ2-1, with 8 bases lining up with TRBD2. V was clipped by 1 base and J by 7 bases; unmatched bases: 6. Per the germline V gene, CDR1 is ENHRY and CDR2 is SYGVKD. This CDR3 spans 15 amino acids. CDR3 protein: CAISEYSGRGNEQFF. CDR3 nucleotides: TGTGCCATCAGTGAGTACAGCGGGAGAGGGAATGAGCAGTTCTTC.

The chain recombines TRBV7-6 with TRBJ2-3, with D perhaps matching TRBD1 (7 bases). CDR3 length: 14 residues. V shed 5 bases and J shed 3 bases, with 12 bases lying between them. Germline CDR1 SGHVS, CDR2 FNYEAQ. CDR3 bases: TGTGCCAGCAGCACGACAGGGAGGACAGATACGCAGTATTTT. This codes for CASSTTGRTDTQYF.

The chain joins TRBV13 to TRBJ2-7, with 7 bases fitting TRBD1. The J segment lost 0 bases and the V segment lost 0 bases, leaving 8 bases of the junction unmatched. Germline CDR1 PRHDT, CDR2 FYEKMQ (reference sequence). The CDR3 spans 17 residues. CDR3 coding DNA: TGTGCCAGCAGCTTAGGTAGGACAGGTCTGAGCTCCTACGAGCAGTACTTC. It is translated as CASSLGRTGLSSYEQYF.

This clonotype was seen repeatedly, ten times or more. The chain has TRBV6-2 or TRBV6-3 and TRBJ2-1; 10 bases are a match to TRBD1. This CDR3 region has 19 residues. The trim removed 0 bases at V and 0 bases at J, leaving 8 bases unmatched. Germline CDR1 reads MNHEY; CDR2 reads SVGEGT. CDR3 sequence: CASSYSPTGGLSSYNEQFF. DNA for the CDR3: TGTGCCAGCAGTTACTCCCCGACAGGGGGCTTGAGCTCCTACAATGAGCAGTTCTTC.

This clonotype was seen more than once but under ten times. The rearrangement uses TRBV4-2 and TRBJ2-1, with D possibly matching TRBD1 (6 bases). The ends were cut back, 1 base at V and 3 bases at J, with 10 bases in the middle. The CDR3 spans 15 residues. The germline V gene encodes CDR1 LGHNA and CDR2 YNFKEQ. CDR3 loop: CASSQGHRDYNEQFF. CDR3 sequence (DNA): TGTGCCAGCAGCCAAGGACACAGGGACTACAATGAGCAGTTCTTC.

Comment on this clonotype: A junction boundary mismatches the germline segment, possibly from a read error. The V and J genes are TRBV20-1 and TRBJ2-3; D not resolved. Germline V lookup: CDR1 DFQATT, CDR2 SNEGSKA (reference sequence). This CDR3 has 14 residues. The CDR3 sequence: CSARAHHLTNTQYF. The CDR3 DNA is TGCAGTGCTAGAGCCCACCATCTCACAAATACGCAGTATTTT.

The chain joins TRBV29-1 to TRBJ2-1; 8 positions match TRBD2. There are 13 residues in the CDR3. In germline, CDR1 is SQVTM, CDR2 ANQGSEA. CDR3 DNA: TGCAGTGTGCGGCGGGAGGCCTACAATGAGCAGTTCTTC. This sequence encodes CSVRREAYNEQFF.